This T cell receptor (beta chain) is drawn from a study of T cell responses to AZD1222 COVID-19 vaccine (dated by TCRdb to the early 2020s). In the study overall: AZD1222 recipients with second doses at about 4 weeks or about 12 weeks were pooled, because spike-specific TCR depth and breadth did not differ between schedules. A total of more than 230 trial participants underwent TCR sequencing, of whom more than 200 had received two doses of AZD1222 and 26 had received two doses of the MenACWY control vaccine. Trial participants were enrolled by age into subgroups of 18-55, 56-69 and 70-plus years, and around 150, 28 and 57 TCR-sequenced participants, respectively, were included in these subgroups.

The CDR3 regions of human TCRbeta chains were subjected to immunosequencing. Processing in the source paper ran as follows. Repertoire TCRs were matched against a reference library of SARS-CoV-2-specific TCRs generated with the MIRA antigen-specificity platform. Breadth was defined as the fraction of unique TCRs that were SARS-CoV-2-associated, and depth was defined as the fraction of total T cells that were SARS-CoV-2-associated. Using the MIRA data, each spike-specific TCR was assigned both to the spike region to which the TCR was reactive and to a CD4 or CD8 class. Log10-transformed breadth and depth values were compared by one-way ANOVA with Sidak's multiple comparisons tests. TCRdb mirrors the immuneACCESS table, restricted to in-frame sequences. Some clones are absent from its copies; in checked studies, under half trace to an unresolved V gene, and the reason for the others is unknown. From that table come the V and J calls and clone size; the DNA was used to work out D and trimming. The sample includes 100,000 to 150,000 clones, with about 89% observed a single time. Together, the top ten hold about 1.6% of the sample.

Broader findings and caveats from the paper: In the small 56-69-year group, the increase in depth fell short of significance, most likely because of low power. Vaccine-associated CD4 TCRs spanned the whole spike protein, with dominant responses in regions 160-218 and 743-854. Because no day 14 peak-response samples were available, repertoires were characterized only after the peak T cell response. Reportedly, almost half of the unique spike-specific TCRs recognized epitopes lying outside the regions that are mutated in the B.1.351 and B.1.1.7 variants. Participants were mostly white British, with more females than males. The authors suggested clonal diversity may have been underestimated. After two AZD1222 doses, spike-specific TCR breadth and depth were significantly higher than at day 0 and than in MenACWY recipients. Conclusions about previously exposed vaccinees are limited, since just five or six AZD1222 recipients were seropositive for SARS-CoV-2 at baseline.

The sample's time point label, in plain terms: baseline before first vaccination. The vaccinee samples were drawn from two UK trials, COV001 and COV002, one of which was a single-blind randomized controlled phase 2/3 trial testing AZD1222 (ChAdOx1 nCoV-19) in healthy adults. Trial participant PBMC samples were collected at day 0 and day 28 after the second dose for TCRbeta chain sequencing. CDR1 and CDR2 are drawn from the germline V gene: SNHLY, FYNNEI. From the cysteine through the phenylalanine, the CDR3 covers 15 amino acids. This entry keeps only the CDR3 DNA: 45 bases, framed from base 1. V loses 8 bases, J loses 0 bases, and the germline ends lie 15 bases apart. About this clone itself: Its antigen is unknown. Base qualities are not at hand, and no much larger clone is one base apart.

The receptor was derived from an adult in good health. The sample here was peripheral blood, taken on day 0 of AZD1222 vaccination. The chain is made from TRBV2 and TRBJ2-3; TRBD2 is perhaps the D gene, given 6 matching bases. CDR3 region: CASEWLAPSTDTQYF. The nucleotides read TGTGCCAGCGAGTGGCTAGCGCCTAGCACAGATACGCAGTATTTT.